The present T cell receptor (beta chain) was sequenced within a study of blood T cells in healthy people across ages (dated by TCRdb to the mid-2010s). With regard to the full study: In model experiments, roughly one uniquely barcoded TCR beta cDNA molecule per two T cells was captured by template switching. To track age-related changes in TCR beta repertoire diversity, the study relied on deep sequencing normalized with unique cDNA molecular identifiers. The donors were split into four age groups: young (average about 16 years), middle-aged (39), aged (about 62) and long-lived (82). To avoid experimental bias, donors of different ages were distributed randomly across sequencing lanes. Two additional independent replicas of 1 million unique cDNA reads from the same blood draw were analyzed for two donors (one aged 18 to 30 and one aged 80 or older). The study at large found these results: Because the CMV infection status of the donors was unknown, age-related changes in expanded clonotypes may potentially have been confounded. Compared with the aged group, the long-lived group had more naive CD4+ T cells, fewer expanded clones and increased TCR diversity, a pattern suggesting age selection. Since profiling was done on bulk unsorted PBMCs, naive and antigen-experienced compartments could not be conclusively compared. There was a strong correlation between observed TCR beta diversity and the percentage of naive T cells measured by flow cytometry. As age increased, observed TCR beta diversity per million T cells dropped in a roughly linear way, and a significant reduction was already evident by age 40. Total diversity estimates from one million sequenced T cells were considered lower bounds and underestimates.

The method behind the library was 5' RACE. Sequencing relied on an Illumina HiSeq 2500. A second PCR of roughly 7 to 11 cycles was performed with a sample-barcoded 5' primer and a J-beta primer mix. A unique molecular identifier was introduced onto each TCR beta cDNA molecule by a template-switch 5' adaptor carrying 12 random nucleotides. Each sample yielded at least 2.5 million CDR3-containing paired-end reads. First-strand cDNA synthesis was performed from all RNA using the Mint cDNA synthesis kit, with priming by a TRBC-specific oligonucleotide. After uracil-DNA glycosylase treatment, a first 18-cycle PCR used universal primers M1SS and BC2_uni_R on all cDNA. As for the original processing: For normalization, 1 million high-quality reads, each with a distinct molecular identifier, were randomly selected from each sample. Reads with shared molecular identifiers were discarded instead of being binned into consensus sequences. MiTCR, set to a Q25 quality threshold and the strictest error-elimination algorithm, was used for CDR3 identification, clonotype clustering and error correction. A nonparametric unseen species model using Euler transformation provided a lower-bound estimate of total TCR beta diversity. TCRdb reanalyzed the raw reads on its own, using fastp at Q25 for trimming and MiXCR for clone calling, and kept in-frame beta chains. CDR3 protein sequences are deduplicated, and each keeps its most common genes and DNA. These V and J calls originate from TCRdb's pipeline instead of the authors' own analysis. The table for this sample lists about 1.5 million distinct CDR3 sequences; roughly 40% of them were counted only once. The ten largest clones take up under 8% of the sample.

To note about this clonotype: Its antigen specificity is not known. One base away there is no much larger clone; base qualities are not given.

Cut back by 2 bases and 0 bases, the V and J ends lie 5 bases apart. The CDR3 holds 15 amino acids from the cysteine to the phenylalanine. The only DNA kept is the CDR3, 45 bases in frame from the first base. The germline V gene supplies CDR1 MGHDK and CDR2 SYGVNS. The roughly 42 donors, aged about 6 to 90 years, were systemically healthy Caucasian individuals from Russia. Each donor gave around 9.5 milliliters of peripheral blood, collected into EDTA-treated Vacutainer tubes. PBMCs were isolated by Ficoll-Paque density-gradient centrifugation, with at least 6.5 million obtained per sample. Trizol reagent was used to extract total RNA from the PBMCs, yielding at least 5 micrograms per sample. Naive CD45RAhigh/CD27high T cell percentages were measured by flow cytometry on a PBMC aliquot from every donor.

Sequenced input: blood. The clonotype was recovered from a woman under 30 in good health. This chain joins TRBV25-1 to TRBJ1-6, with the D gene call left open. The nucleotide sequence reads as follows: TGTGCCAGCAGTGAACCAGGCTCCTATAATTCACCCCTCCACTTT. Its coded protein is CASSEPGSYNSPLHF.